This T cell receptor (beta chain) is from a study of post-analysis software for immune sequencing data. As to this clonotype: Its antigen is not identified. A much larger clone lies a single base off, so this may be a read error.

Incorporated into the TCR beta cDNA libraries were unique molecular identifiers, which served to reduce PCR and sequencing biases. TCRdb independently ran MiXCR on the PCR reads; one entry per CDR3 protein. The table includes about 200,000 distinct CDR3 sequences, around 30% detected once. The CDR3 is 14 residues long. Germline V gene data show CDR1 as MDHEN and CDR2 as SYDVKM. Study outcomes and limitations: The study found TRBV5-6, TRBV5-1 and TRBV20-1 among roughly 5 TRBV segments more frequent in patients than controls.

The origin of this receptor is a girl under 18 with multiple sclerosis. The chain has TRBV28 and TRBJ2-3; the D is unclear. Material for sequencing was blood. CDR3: CATLSTAGTDTRYF. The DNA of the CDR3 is TGTGCCACCCTCTCAACGGCCGGCACAGATACGCGGTATTTT.